What follows are 27 T cell receptor beta chains derived from one specimen sequenced in a study of blood T cell repertoires in COVID-19. The table came from immunoSEQ multiplex PCR; TCRdb's copy has only in-frame clones and leaves some out. This sample yields over 130,000 clones, of which 84% are seen a single time; over 2% belongs to the top ten. The sample consisted of peripheral blood. Receptor source: a man in his 70s with acute or convalescent COVID-19.

The gene calls are TRBV28 and TRBJ1-2, with TRBD1 matching over 9 bases. V gave up 5 bases and J gave up 6 bases; unmatched junction bases: 16. There are 17 residues in the CDR3. Looked up from germline, CDR1 is MDHEN and CDR2 is SYDVKM. The CDR3 DNA is TGTGCCAGCAGTACCGCCCCCCGAGGGACAGGGAGTCATGGCTACACCTTC. Translating gives CASSTAPRGTGSHGYTF.

This clone turned up a few times. This chain connects TRBV12-3 or TRBV12-4 to TRBJ1-2, with unresolved D. The length of the CDR3 is 12 residues. Between the trimmed V and J ends, which lost 3 bases and 8 bases, there was a span of 10 bases. The CDR3 DNA reads TGTGCCAGCAGTTTTTCGGGGAGGGGCTACACCTTC. Protein product: CASSFSGRGYTF.

CDR3 residues: CASSENYPRGETQYF. The CDR3 DNA reads TGTGCCAGCAGTGAGAACTACCCACGGGGGGAGACCCAGTACTTC. The genes are TRBV25-1 and TRBJ2-5; maybe TRBD2 (6 bases). CDR1 and CDR2 from the germline V gene are MGHDK and SYGVNS. The CDR3 runs 15 residues. With 3 bases removed from V and 5 bases from J, the gap between germline ends came to 16 bases.

The rearrangement joins TRBV6-5 to TRBJ2-5; weak D call: TRBD1 (6 bases). The V end lost 4 bases, the J end lost 5 bases, and 20 bases lay between the germline ends. The CDR3 spans 16 residues. Looked up from germline, CDR1 is MNHEY and CDR2 is SVGAGI. The CDR3 nucleotides read TGTGCCAGCAGTTCCCGGGGTAGTGGGGGCGGGGAGACCCAGTACTTC. Its translation is CASSSRGSGGGETQYF.

The rearrangement joins TRBV6-5 to TRBJ2-7; D possibly corresponds to TRBD1 (6 bases). Looked up from germline, CDR1 is MNHEY and CDR2 is SVGAGI. V was shortened by 3 bases and J by 0 bases, with 9 bases between the two germline ends. The CDR3 covers 14 residues. The CDR3 loop reads CASSYTGSSYEQYF. The DNA of the CDR3 is TGTGCCAGCAGTTATACAGGGAGCTCCTACGAGCAGTACTTC.

V usage is TRBV19 and J usage is TRBJ1-1; D call uncertain. The CDR3 covers 16 residues. Germline CDR1 is LNHDA and CDR2 is SQIVND (reference sequence). Between the trimmed V and J ends, which lost 1 base and 6 bases, there was a span of 18 bases. CDR3 sequence: CASSIVFGSRRAEAFF. The CDR3 bases are TGTGCCAGTAGTATAGTCTTTGGCAGCCGACGGGCTGAAGCTTTCTTT.

The chain recombines TRBV12-5 with TRBJ2-7, with 11 bases that match TRBD1. V gave up 0 bases and J gave up 0 bases; unmatched junction bases: 7. This CDR3 contains 18 residues. CDR1 is LGHNT, CDR2 FRNRAP, per germline. CDR3 region: CASGLVRGQGVSSYEQYF. In nucleotides, the CDR3 is TGTGCTAGTGGTTTGGTGAGGGGACAGGGGGTGAGCTCCTACGAGCAGTACTTC.

The chain carries TRBV7-9 and TRBJ2-5; 11 bases line up with TRBD2. The CDR3 spans 17 residues. CDR1 is SEHNR, CDR2 FQNEAQ, per germline (reference sequence). V dropped 7 bases and J dropped 2; count of bases not matched to a gene: 12. The CDR3 region is CASTLSTSGSWQETQYF. The CDR3 nucleotides read TGTGCCAGCACCCTTAGCACTAGCGGGAGCTGGCAAGAGACCCAGTACTTC.

This clone was seen a single time. The gene calls are TRBV6-4 and TRBJ1-5; TRBD1 agrees at 8 bases. Trimming removed 6 bases from V and 2 bases from J; junction bases left unmatched: 6. The CDR3 spans 15 residues. Germline V gives CDR1 MRHNA, CDR2 SNTAGT. CDR3 in DNA: TGTGCCAGCAGCCCGGACAGGGCGGGCAATCAGCCCCAGCATTTT. Protein sequence: CASSPDRAGNQPQHF.

V and J are TRBV12-3 or TRBV12-4 and TRBJ2-5; tentatively, D is TRBD2 (6 bases). This CDR3 comprises 13 residues. With 3 bases removed from V and 3 bases from J, the gap between germline ends came to 8 bases. The chain's CDR3 is CASSLSGEETQYF. CDR3 bases: TGTGCCAGCAGTTTGTCGGGGGAAGAGACCCAGTACTTC.

The V and J genes are TRBV5-1 and TRBJ2-5; 8 nucleotides align to TRBD2. The CDR3 length is 14 residues. Germline CDR1 is SGHRS and CDR2 is YFSETQ. Trimming removed 2 bases from V and 2 bases from J; junction bases left unmatched: 2. In DNA, the CDR3 is TGCGCCAGCAGCTTCCGGGGGGGTCAAGAGACCCAGTACTTC. It encodes CASSFRGGQETQYF. The full variable domain, with the rest looked up from reference TRBV5-1 and TRBJ2-5, is KAGVTQTPRYLIKTRGQQVTLSCSPISGHRSVSWYQQTPGQGLQFLFEYFSETQRNKGNFPGRFSGRQFSNSRSEMNVSTLELGDSALYLCASSFRGGQETQYFGPGTRLLVL.

CDR3 sequence (DNA): TGTGCCAGCAGCGTAGAGACAGTTGGTGAAAAACTGTTTTTT. Protein product: CASSVETVGEKLFF. V is TRBV9 and J is TRBJ1-4; D is possibly TRBD1 (5 bases). The CDR3 extends over 14 amino acids. The germline gives CDR1 SGDLS, CDR2 YYNGEE. V was clipped by 0 bases and J by 7 bases, with 10 bases between them.

The rearrangement uses TRBV19 and TRBJ2-2; D might be TRBD1 (7 bases). The CDR3 is made up of 15 amino acids. V shed 9 bases and J shed 2 bases, with 16 bases lying between them. The germline V gene encodes CDR1 LNHDA and CDR2 SQIVND (reference sequence). The CDR3 here is CASNIRGTNTGELFF. The CDR3 coding sequence is TGTGCCAGCAATATCAGGGGGACTAACACCGGGGAGCTGTTTTTT.

The rearrangement links TRBV7-2 to TRBJ2-2; 10 nucleotides align to TRBD2. This CDR3 has 17 amino acids. Trimming removed 1 base from V and 7 bases from J; junction bases left unmatched: 9. Germline V gene data show CDR1 as SGHTA and CDR2 as FQGNSA. The CDR3 DNA reads as TGTGCCAGCAGCTTAGAAGCACTAGCGGGGTGGAGCGGGGAGCTGTTTTTT. This gives the protein CASSLEALAGWSGELFF.

The chain is built from TRBV9 and TRBJ2-1; D may be TRBD2 (5 bases). V shed 2 bases and J shed 15 bases, with 9 bases lying between them. The CDR3 has 10 amino acids. CDR1 and CDR2 (germline): SGDLS, YYNGEE. CDR3 sequence (DNA): TGTGCCAGCAGCGTGCGGGTACCGTTCTTC. Its translation is CASSVRVPFF.

This chain links TRBV6-1 with TRBJ2-3; 7 bases map to TRBD2. CDR1 and CDR2 (germline): MNHNS, SASEGT. There are 16 residues in the CDR3. Trimming took 3 bases from V and 6 from J; bases not matched to a gene: 12. In nucleotides, the CDR3 is TGTGCCAGCAGTGAGAGGGAGGGGCCCCCTCGGGATACGCAGTATTTT. This translates into CASSEREGPPRDTQYF.

This chain links TRBV10-2 with TRBJ1-4; possibly TRBD1 for D (6 bases). CDR3 length equals 16 residues. Germline CDR1 and CDR2: WSHSY and SAAADI. Trimming stripped 6 bases from V and 8 bases from J, with 22 bases between. The CDR3 nucleotides read TGCGCCAGCAGCGAAGCCGGGACAACGACACGGGAAAAACTGTTTTTT. Amino acids: CASSEAGTTTREKLFF.

This chain links TRBV24-1 with TRBJ2-3; 12 bases are a match to TRBD2. Germline values: CDR1 KGHDR, CDR2 SFDVKD. The V gene end was trimmed by 4 bases and the J gene end by 5 bases; junction bases not matched to a gene: 9. The CDR3 loop spans 17 amino acids. The CDR3 nucleotides are TGTGCCACCAGTGACCCCCGACTAGCGGGAGTGGTAGATACGCAGTATTTT. This sequence encodes CATSDPRLAGVVDTQYF.

The chain uses TRBV7-8 and TRBJ1-5; D unclear. Germline loops: CDR1 SGHVS, CDR2 FQNEAQ. Trimming pared 1 base from V and 7 bases from J, leaving 11 bases between. This CDR3 is built from 14 residues. The CDR3: CASSLVEGRQPQHF. CDR3 in DNA: TGTGCCAGCAGCTTAGTGGAAGGGAGGCAGCCCCAGCATTTT.

This chain joins TRBV5-1 and TRBJ2-1; TRBD2 agrees at 7 bases. V shed 1 base, J shed 7 bases, and the junction held 5 bases outside the gene matches. Germline V gene data show CDR1 as SGHRS and CDR2 as YFSETQ. The CDR3 has 14 amino acids. Here the CDR3 DNA reads TGCGCCAGCAGCTTGCGGGGGGTCGGTAATGAGCAGTTCTTC. It specifies CASSLRGVGNEQFF. The full variable domain, in which reference TRBV5-1 and TRBJ2-1 provide the parts outside the CDR3, is KAGVTQTPRYLIKTRGQQVTLSCSPISGHRSVSWYQQTPGQGLQFLFEYFSETQRNKGNFPGRFSGRQFSNSRSEMNVSTLELGDSALYLCASSLRGVGNEQFFGPGTRLTVL.

This clone was seen more than once but under ten times. The chain employs TRBV4-1 and TRBJ2-7; 12 bases map to TRBD2. The CDR3 contains 20 residues. Germline V gene lookup returns CDR1 MGHRA and CDR2 YSYEKL. V dropped 1 base and J dropped 2; count of bases not matched to a gene: 15. The CDR3 loop reads CASSQGFPSGGVLTTYEQYF. The CDR3 nucleotides are TGCGCCAGCAGCCAAGGCTTTCCTAGCGGGGGGGTTCTTACGACCTACGAGCAGTACTTC.

This clone was seen a single time. The chain carries TRBV2 and TRBJ2-5; TRBD1 aligns across 10 bases. In germline, CDR1 is SNHLY, CDR2 FYNNEI. Trimming cost V 10 bases and J 4 bases; bases outside gene matches: 12. The CDR3 has 15 residues. The DNA for the CDR3 is TGTGCCACCACCCCCGGGACAGGGGTTATAGAGACCCAGTACTTC. Amino acids: CATTPGTGVIETQYF.

V is TRBV15 and J is TRBJ1-2; TRBD1 matches at 9 bases. Trimming took 6 bases from V and 2 from J; bases not matched to a gene: 7. The CDR3 length is 15 residues. Germline V CDR1 and CDR2: LNHNV, YYDKDF (reference sequence). The CDR3 bases are TGTGCCACCAGGGAGAGTGGACAGGGGAACTATGGCTACACCTTC. Its protein product is CATRESGQGNYGYTF. The full variable domain, in which reference TRBV15 and TRBJ1-2 provide the parts outside the CDR3, is DAMVIQNPRYQVTQFGKPVTLSCSQTLNHNVMYWYQQKSSQAPKLLFHYYDKDFNNEADTPDNFQSRRPNTSFCFLDIRSPGLGDTAMYLCATRESGQGNYGYTFGSGTRLTVV.

The V call is TRBV19, the J call TRBJ1-2; TRBD1 matches 10 bases. The germline CDR1 and CDR2 sequences are LNHDA and SQIVND (reference sequence). CDR3 length: 14 residues. V shed 5 bases and J 0 bases; nucleotides not matched to a gene: 0. This chain's CDR3 is CASSGTGANYGYTF. The CDR3 DNA sequence: TGTGCCAGTAGTGGGACAGGGGCTAACTATGGCTACACCTTC.

This clone was seen more than once but under ten times. This chain connects TRBV18 to TRBJ1-4; D is possibly TRBD1 (6 bases). The CDR3 spans 13 residues. Trimming pared 0 bases from V and 12 bases from J, leaving 11 bases between. Germline assignment: CDR1 KGHSH and CDR2 LQKENI. The CDR3 is CASSPPGALQLFF. CDR3 bases: TGTGCCAGCTCACCACCGGGGGCCCTACAACTGTTTTTT.

This chain uses TRBV19 with TRBJ1-2, with TRBD1 matching 7 bases. The trim removed 3 bases at V and 8 bases at J, leaving 9 bases unmatched. CDR1 is LNHDA, CDR2 SQIVND, per germline (reference sequence). This CDR3 is built from 14 residues. This chain's CDR3 is CASSMEGAPYGYTF. The CDR3 DNA reads TGTGCCAGTAGTATGGAGGGGGCCCCCTACGGCTACACCTTC.

The chain links TRBV28 to TRBJ2-7, with D possibly being TRBD2 (6 bases). The CDR3 contains 14 residues. Trimming took 6 bases from V and 2 from J, leaving 14 bases between them. Germline CDR1 reads MDHEN; CDR2 reads SYDVKM. DNA for the CDR3: TGTGCCAGCAGACGTAGCGGATCCCCCTACGAGCAGTACTTC. Its translation: CASRRSGSPYEQYF.